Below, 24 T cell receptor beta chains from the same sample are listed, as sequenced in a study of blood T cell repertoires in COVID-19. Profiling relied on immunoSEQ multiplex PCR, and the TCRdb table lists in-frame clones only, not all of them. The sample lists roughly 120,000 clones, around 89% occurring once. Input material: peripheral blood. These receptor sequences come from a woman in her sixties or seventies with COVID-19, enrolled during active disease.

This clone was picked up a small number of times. The CDR3 sequence is CASSLVGTGNTGELFF. CDR3 nucleotides: TGTGCCAGCAGCTTAGTCGGGACAGGGAACACCGGGGAGCTGTTTTTT. The genes are TRBV7-8 and TRBJ2-2; TRBD1 aligns across 8 bases. V was pared by 1 base and J by 1 base, with 2 bases of the junction left unmatched. Germline CDR1 is SGHVS and CDR2 is FQNEAQ. The CDR3 extends over 16 amino acids.

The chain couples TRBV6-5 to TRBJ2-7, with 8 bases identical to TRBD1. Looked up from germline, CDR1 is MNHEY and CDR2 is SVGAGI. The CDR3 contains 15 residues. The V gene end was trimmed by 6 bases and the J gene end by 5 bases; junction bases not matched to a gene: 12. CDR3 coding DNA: TGTGCCAGCAGGGGGCGGACAGGGAGCGGCCACGAGCAGTACTTC. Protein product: CASRGRTGSGHEQYF.

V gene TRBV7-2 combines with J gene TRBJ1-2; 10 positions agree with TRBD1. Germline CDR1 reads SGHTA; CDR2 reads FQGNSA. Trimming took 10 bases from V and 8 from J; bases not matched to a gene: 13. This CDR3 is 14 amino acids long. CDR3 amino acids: CATNRDRGLRGYTF. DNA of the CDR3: TGTGCCACCAACCGTGACAGGGGGCTTCGGGGCTACACCTTC. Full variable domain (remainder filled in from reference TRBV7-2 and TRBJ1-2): GAGVSQSPSNKVTEKGKDVELRCDPISGHTALYWYRQSLGQGLEFLIYFQGNSAPDKSGLPSDRFSAERTGGSVSTLTIQRTQQEDSAVYLCATNRDRGLRGYTFGSGTRLTVV.

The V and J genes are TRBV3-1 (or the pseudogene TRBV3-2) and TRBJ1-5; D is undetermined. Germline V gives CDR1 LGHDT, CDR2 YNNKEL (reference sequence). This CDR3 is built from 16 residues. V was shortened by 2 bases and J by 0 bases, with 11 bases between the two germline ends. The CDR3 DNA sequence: TGTGCCAGCAGCCAACTGACACTGACTAGCAATCAGCCCCAGCATTTT. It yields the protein CASSQLTLTSNQPQHF.

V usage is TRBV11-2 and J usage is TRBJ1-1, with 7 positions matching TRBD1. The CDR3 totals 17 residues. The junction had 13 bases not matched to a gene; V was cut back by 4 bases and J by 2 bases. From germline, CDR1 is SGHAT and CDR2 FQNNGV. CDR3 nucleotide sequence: TGTGCCAGCAGCTCGGGACAGCCCTGGGGAAAAAACACTGAAGCTTTCTTT. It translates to CASSSGQPWGKNTEAFF.

This CDR3 is CASSVGFSGRATNEKLFF. The CDR3 nucleotides are TGTGCCAGCAGCGTAGGGTTTTCGGGCAGGGCGACTAATGAAAAACTGTTTTTT. This chain uses TRBV9 with TRBJ1-4, with D possibly TRBD1 on 5 matching bases. The CDR3 is made up of 18 amino acids. Trimming took 0 bases from V and 2 from J, leaving 17 bases between them. CDR1 and CDR2 (germline): SGDLS, YYNGEE.

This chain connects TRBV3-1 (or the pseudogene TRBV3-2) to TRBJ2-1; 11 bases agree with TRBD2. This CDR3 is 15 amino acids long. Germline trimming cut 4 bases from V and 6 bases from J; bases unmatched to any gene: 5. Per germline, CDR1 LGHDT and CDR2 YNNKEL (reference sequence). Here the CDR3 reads CASSPLTSGANEQFF. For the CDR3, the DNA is TGTGCCAGCAGCCCTTTGACTAGCGGGGCCAATGAGCAGTTCTTC.

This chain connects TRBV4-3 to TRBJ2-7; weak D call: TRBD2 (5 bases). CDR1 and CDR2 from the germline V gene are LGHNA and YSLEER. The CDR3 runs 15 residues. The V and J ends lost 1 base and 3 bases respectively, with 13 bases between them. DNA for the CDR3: TGCGCCAGCAGCCAAGGTAGGAGGATTGACTACGAGCAGTACTTC. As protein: CASSQGRRIDYEQYF.

The CDR3 DNA is TGTGCCAGCAGCCCGGTCGACACCGGGGAGCTGTTTTTT. It codes for CASSPVDTGELFF. The chain recombines TRBV27 with TRBJ2-2; D unresolved. Germline V CDR1 and CDR2: MNHEY, SMNVEV (reference sequence). V was trimmed by 6 bases and J by 3 bases, leaving 8 bases between them. This CDR3 spans 13 amino acids.

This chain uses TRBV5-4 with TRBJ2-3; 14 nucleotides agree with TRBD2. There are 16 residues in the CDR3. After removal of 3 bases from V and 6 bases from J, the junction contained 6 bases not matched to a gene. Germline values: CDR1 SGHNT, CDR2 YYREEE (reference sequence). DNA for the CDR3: TGTGCCAGCAGCTCCGGACTAGCGGGGGGCTCGGATACGCAGTATTTT. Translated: CASSSGLAGGSDTQYF.

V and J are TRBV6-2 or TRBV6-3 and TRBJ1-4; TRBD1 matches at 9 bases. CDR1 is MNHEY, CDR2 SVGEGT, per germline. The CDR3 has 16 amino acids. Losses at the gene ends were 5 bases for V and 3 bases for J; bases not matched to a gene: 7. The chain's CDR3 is CASSPGQGTSNEKLFF. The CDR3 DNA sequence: TGTGCCAGCAGTCCCGGACAGGGGACCTCTAATGAAAAACTGTTTTTT.

CDR3 nucleotides: TGTGCCAGCAGACAGGCCGGTTCACCCCTCCACTTT. It codes for CASRQAGSPLHF. The gene calls are TRBV6-5 and TRBJ1-6; D might be TRBD1 (5 bases). Germline V gene data show CDR1 as MNHEY and CDR2 as SVGAGI. Between the trimmed V and J ends, which lost 6 bases and 9 bases, there was a span of 9 bases. This CDR3 is built from 12 residues.

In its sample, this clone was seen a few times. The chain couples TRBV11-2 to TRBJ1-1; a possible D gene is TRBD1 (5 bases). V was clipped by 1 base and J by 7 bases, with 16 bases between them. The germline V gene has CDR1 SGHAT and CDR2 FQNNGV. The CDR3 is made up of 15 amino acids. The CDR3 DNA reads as TGTGCCAGCAGCTTAGGGTTGGGCATGGGGGGTGAAGCTTTCTTT. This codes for CASSLGLGMGGEAFF. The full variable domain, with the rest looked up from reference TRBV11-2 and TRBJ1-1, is EAGVAQSPRYKIIEKRQSVAFWCNPISGHATLYWYQQILGQGPKLLIQFQNNGVVDDSQLPKDRFSAERLKGVDSTLKIQPAKLEDSAVYLCASSLGLGMGGEAFFGQGTRLTVV.

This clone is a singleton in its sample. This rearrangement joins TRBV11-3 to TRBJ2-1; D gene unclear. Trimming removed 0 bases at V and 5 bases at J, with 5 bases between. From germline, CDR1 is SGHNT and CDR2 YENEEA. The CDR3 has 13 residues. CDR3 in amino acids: CASSLDRNNEQFF. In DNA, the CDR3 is TGTGCCAGCAGCTTAGACAGGAACAATGAGCAGTTCTTC.

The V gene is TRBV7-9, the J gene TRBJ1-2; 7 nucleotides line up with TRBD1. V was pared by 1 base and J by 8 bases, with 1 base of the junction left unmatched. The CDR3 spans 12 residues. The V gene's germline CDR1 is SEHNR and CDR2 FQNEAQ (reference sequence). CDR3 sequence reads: CASSLDRGGYTF. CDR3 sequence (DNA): TGTGCCAGCAGCTTAGACAGGGGAGGCTACACCTTC.

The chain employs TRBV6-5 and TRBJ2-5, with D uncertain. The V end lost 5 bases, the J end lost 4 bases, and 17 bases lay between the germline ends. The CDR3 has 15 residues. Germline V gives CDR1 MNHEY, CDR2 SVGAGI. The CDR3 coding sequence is TGTGCCAGCAGTCCCGAAGCTCTCTACGCAGAGACCCAGTACTTC. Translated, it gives CASSPEALYAETQYF.

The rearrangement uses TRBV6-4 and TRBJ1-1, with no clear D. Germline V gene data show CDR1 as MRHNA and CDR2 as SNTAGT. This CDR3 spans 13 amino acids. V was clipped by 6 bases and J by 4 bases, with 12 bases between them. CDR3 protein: CASSLEGGTEAFF. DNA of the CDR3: TGTGCCAGCAGCCTAGAGGGTGGCACTGAAGCTTTCTTT.

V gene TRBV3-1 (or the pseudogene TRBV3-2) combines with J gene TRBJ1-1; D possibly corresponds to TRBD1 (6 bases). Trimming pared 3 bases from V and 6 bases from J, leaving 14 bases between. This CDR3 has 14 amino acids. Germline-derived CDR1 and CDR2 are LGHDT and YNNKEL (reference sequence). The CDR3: CASSQTGGNAEAFF. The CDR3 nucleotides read TGTGCCAGCAGCCAGACAGGTGGAAACGCTGAAGCTTTCTTT.

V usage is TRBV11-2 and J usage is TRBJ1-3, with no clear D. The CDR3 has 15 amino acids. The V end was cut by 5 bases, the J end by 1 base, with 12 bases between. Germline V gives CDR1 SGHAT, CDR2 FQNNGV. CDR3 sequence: CASSPGGGSGNTIYF. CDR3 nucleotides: TGTGCCAGCAGCCCTGGAGGAGGGTCTGGAAACACCATATATTTT.

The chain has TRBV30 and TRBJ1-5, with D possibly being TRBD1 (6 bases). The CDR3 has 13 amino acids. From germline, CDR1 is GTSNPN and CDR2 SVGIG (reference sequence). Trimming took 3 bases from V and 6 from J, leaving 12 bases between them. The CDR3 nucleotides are TGTGCCTGGAGCCTACAGGGATCTCAGCCCCAGCATTTT. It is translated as CAWSLQGSQPQHF.

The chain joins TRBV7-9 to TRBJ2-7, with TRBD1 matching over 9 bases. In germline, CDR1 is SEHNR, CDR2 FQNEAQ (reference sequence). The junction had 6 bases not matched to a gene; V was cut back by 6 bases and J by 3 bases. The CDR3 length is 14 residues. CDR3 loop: CASRGRTGDYEQYF. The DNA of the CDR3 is TGTGCCAGCAGAGGGAGGACAGGGGACTACGAGCAGTACTTC.

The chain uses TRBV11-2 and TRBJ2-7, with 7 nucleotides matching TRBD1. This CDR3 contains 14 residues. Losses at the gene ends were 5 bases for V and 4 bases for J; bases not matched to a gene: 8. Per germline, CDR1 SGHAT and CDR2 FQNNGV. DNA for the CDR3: TGTGCCAGCAGCCTGACAGGGTACCGTTACGAGCAGTACTTC. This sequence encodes CASSLTGYRYEQYF.

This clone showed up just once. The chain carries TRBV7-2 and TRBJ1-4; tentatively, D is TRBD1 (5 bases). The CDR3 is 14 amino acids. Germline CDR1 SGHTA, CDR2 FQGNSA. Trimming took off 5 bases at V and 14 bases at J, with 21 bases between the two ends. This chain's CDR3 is CASSPLGGAEVLFF. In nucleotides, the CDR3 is TGTGCCAGCAGCCCCCTGGGCGGGGCGGAGGTCCTGTTTTTT.

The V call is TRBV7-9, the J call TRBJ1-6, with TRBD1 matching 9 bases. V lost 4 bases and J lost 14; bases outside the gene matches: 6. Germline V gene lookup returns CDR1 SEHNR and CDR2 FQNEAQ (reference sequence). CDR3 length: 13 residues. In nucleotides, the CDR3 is TGTGCCAGCAGCTCCGGGACAGGGCAAGCCCTCCACTTT. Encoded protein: CASSSGTGQALHF.